The T cell receptor beta chain under discussion was sequenced for a study of Ad26.COV2.S vaccination and SARS-CoV-2 variants. Study-wide context: The authors gave Ad26.COV2.S intramuscularly, either once or twice 56 days apart. Study results and limitations: Vaccine recipients posted higher spike-specific TCR breadth than their placebo counterparts.

The treatment was: 19 received Ad26.COV2.S at low or high dose, single or two shots; five or six received placebo; per-sample allocation not given. Sampling took place 63 days after the first vaccine or placebo injection. Measured with immunoSEQ multiplex PCR; TCRdb has only the in-frame clones, and not every one. The data contain roughly 300,000 clones, 80% to 90% of them singletons. With respect to this clone: Its antigen is undetermined.

V lost 4 bases and J lost 6; bases outside the gene matches: 15. The germline V gene encodes CDR1 SGHKS and CDR2 YYEKEE (reference sequence). This CDR3 is built from 17 residues. The source is a person aged 18-60 years who received the Ad26.COV2.S COVID-19 vaccine or a placebo. The chain is built from TRBV5-5 and TRBJ1-3; 8 bases are shared with TRBD1. Sequenced here: peripheral blood, sampled in a trial of Ad26.COV2.S vaccine versus placebo. CDR3 nucleotide sequence: TGTGCCAGCAGCCCCCGGACAGGGTGGTCTCCTGAAAACACCATATATTTT. Translating gives CASSPRTGWSPENTIYF.